One sample yielded the 27 T cell receptor beta chains listed below, sequenced in a study of T cells after yellow fever vaccination (dated by TCRdb to about 2019). The library was generated by 5' RACE. Data came from an Illumina HiSeq 2500. The public reads were run again by TCRdb, first through fastp at Q25 and then through MiXCR, and only productive beta chains were kept. Each record represents a unique CDR3 protein, reported with the most common genes and DNA among its rows. The sample records under 550,000 distinct CDR3 sequences, just over 20% of which are singletons. The ten largest account for about 17% of the sample. The sample's treatment or condition label, decoded: live attenuated yellow fever vaccine strain. The specimen comprised PBMCs, sampled less than 25 days after the first yellow fever vaccination. These receptor sequences come from a man younger than 35 who received the YFV17D yellow fever vaccine.

The chain carries TRBV6-1 and TRBJ2-7, with D perhaps TRBD1 (6 bases). The CDR3 is 15 residues long. V dropped 0 bases and J dropped 1 base, with 10 bases sitting between them. The germline V gene encodes CDR1 MNHNS and CDR2 SASEGT. The CDR3 DNA reads as TGTGCCAGCAGTGAAGCTCCGACAGGTTCCTACGAGCAGTACTTC. This gives the protein CASSEAPTGSYEQYF.

The chain uses TRBV12-3 or TRBV12-4 and TRBJ1-2, with TRBD1 as a possible D gene (5 bases). The V gene lost 4 bases and the J gene lost 4 bases, with 10 bases spanning the gap. The CDR3 extends over 13 amino acids. The CDR3 nucleotides read TGTGCCAGCAGTTCTCAGGGATCCTATGGCTACACCTTC. Protein sequence: CASSSQGSYGYTF.

A few counts support this clonotype. The chain carries TRBV5-6 and TRBJ2-5; 9 bases agree with TRBD2. This CDR3 is built from 14 residues. CDR1 SGHDT and CDR2 YYEEEE come from the germline V gene. The junction had 11 bases not matched to a gene; V was cut back by 0 bases and J by 14 bases. The CDR3 DNA reads TGTGCCAGCAGCTTGGAGGGGAGCGGGGGGCCGGAATACTTC. Translated, it gives CASSLEGSGGPEYF.

The count of this clonotype is one. V is TRBV7-2 and J is TRBJ2-3; possible D gene TRBD1, 5 bases. V was trimmed by 2 bases and J by 8 bases, leaving 20 bases between them. The germline V gene has CDR1 SGHTA and CDR2 FQGNSA. The CDR3 contains 16 residues. The CDR3 nucleotides read TGTGCCAGCAGCTTAACATTGACAGTTCAGGGTGGTACGCAGTATTTT. The encoded protein is CASSLTLTVQGGTQYF. Combining the CDR3 with reference TRBV7-2 and TRBJ2-3 gives the whole variable domain GAGVSQSPSNKVTEKGKDVELRCDPISGHTALYWYRQSLGQGLEFLIYFQGNSAPDKSGLPSDRFSAERTGGSVSTLTIQRTQQEDSAVYLCASSLTLTVQGGTQYFGPGTRLTVL.

This clonotype came up once. V and J are TRBV7-9 and TRBJ1-5, with a possible D match to TRBD1 (5 bases). Germline V gene sequence: CDR1 SEHNR, CDR2 FQNEAQ (reference sequence). Trimming took 5 bases from V and 6 from J, leaving 14 bases between them. The CDR3 is 14 residues long. Here the CDR3 DNA reads TGTGCCAGCAGCCCAGGGAGGGGCGGTCAGCCCCAGCATTTT. Protein product: CASSPGRGGQPQHF.

This clonotype was detected only a few times. This chain joins TRBV7-9 and TRBJ1-2; D is perhaps TRBD1 (6 bases). V was cut by 5 bases and J by 4 bases, with 14 bases left in between. Germline V CDR1 and CDR2: SEHNR, FQNEAQ (reference sequence). The CDR3 runs 14 residues. The CDR3 region has the DNA TGTGCCAGCAGCCCTAGGGACAATGGCTATGGCTACACCTTC. It translates to CASSPRDNGYGYTF.

This chain connects TRBV5-4 to TRBJ2-3, with TRBD2 identical over 8 bases. Per germline, CDR1 SGHNT and CDR2 YYREEE (reference sequence). V shed 4 bases, J shed 2 bases, and the junction held 12 bases outside the gene matches. There are 17 residues in the CDR3. The CDR3 DNA is TGTGCCAGCAGCCGGGGACTGGCGGGGGGCACCACAGATACGCAGTATTTT. It specifies CASSRGLAGGTTDTQYF.

This clonotype was observed a few times. The rearrangement uses TRBV28 and TRBJ2-2; TRBD1 agrees at 7 bases. With 8 bases clipped from V and 11 bases from J, the junction kept 5 bases outside the gene matches. The CDR3 spans 11 residues. CDR1 and CDR2 (germline): MDHEN, SYDVKM. CDR3 loop: CASLDRLELFF. The CDR3 bases are TGTGCCAGCCTGGACAGGCTAGAGCTGTTTTTT. Full variable domain (remainder filled in from reference TRBV28 and TRBJ2-2): DVKVTQSSRYLVKRTGEKVFLECVQDMDHENMFWYRQDPGLGLRLIYFSYDVKMKEKGDIPEGYSVSREKKERFSLILESASTNQTSMYLCASLDRLELFFGEGSRLTVL.

V gene TRBV29-1 combines with J gene TRBJ2-1, with TRBD2 matching 8 bases. The germline CDR1 and CDR2 sequences are SQVTM and ANQGSEA. Trimming removed 4 bases from V and 6 bases from J; junction bases left unmatched: 2. This CDR3 is built from 12 residues. The CDR3 protein is CSVVAGGNEQFF. The CDR3 DNA sequence: TGCAGCGTTGTCGCGGGGGGCAATGAGCAGTTCTTC.

The rearrangement uses TRBV6-5 and TRBJ1-6; TRBD1 matches at 9 bases. The CDR3 loop spans 15 amino acids. Germline CDR1 reads MNHEY; CDR2 reads SVGAGI. V lost 3 bases, J lost 6 bases, and 3 bases stayed unmatched. The CDR3 bases are TGTGCCAGCAGTTATCGGGACAGGGCTAATTCACCCCTCCACTTT. This gives the protein CASSYRDRANSPLHF.

This clonotype was seen more than once but under ten times. CDR3 protein: CASSLEAGDTQYF. As DNA, the CDR3 is TGTGCCAGCAGCTTAGAGGCAGGAGATACGCAGTATTTT. The gene calls are TRBV7-7 and TRBJ2-3; D remains ambiguous. The CDR3 totals 13 residues. Germline V gene lookup returns CDR1 SSHAT and CDR2 FNYEAQ (reference sequence). V was shortened by 1 base and J by 5 bases, with 7 bases between the two germline ends. Full variable domain (outside the CDR3, taken from reference TRBV7-7 and TRBJ2-3): GAGVSQSPRYKVTKRGQDVTLRCDPISSHATLYWYQQALGQGPEFLTYFNYEAQPDKSGLPSDRFSAERPEGSISTLTIQRTEQRDSAMYRCASSLEAGDTQYFGPGTRLTVL.

The genes are TRBV6-5 and TRBJ2-7; no firm D call. The CDR3 runs to 13 residues. Trimming stripped 2 bases from V and 7 bases from J, with 12 bases between. The V gene's germline CDR1 is MNHEY and CDR2 SVGAGI. CDR3 in DNA: TGTGCCAGCAGTTACGGACCGGGTACGGAGCAGTACTTC. Translating it yields CASSYGPGTEQYF.

This clonotype was observed a handful of times. J is TRBJ2-1 and V is TRBV7-2; D might be TRBD1 (5 bases). V was trimmed by 3 bases and J by 9 bases, leaving 12 bases between them. Per germline, CDR1 SGHTA and CDR2 FQGNSA. The CDR3 is 13 amino acids. Here the CDR3 reads CASSFIQGTEQFF. CDR3 bases: TGTGCCAGCAGCTTCATCCAGGGAACTGAGCAGTTCTTC.

The chain couples TRBV24-1 to TRBJ2-2, with 7 bases fitting TRBD1. The J segment lost 1 base and the V segment lost 7 bases, leaving 2 bases of the junction unmatched. The CDR3 length is 14 residues. Germline CDR1 reads KGHDR; CDR2 reads SFDVKD. CDR3 DNA sequence: TGTGCCACCAGGAGGACAGGGAACACCGGGGAGCTGTTTTTT. This gives the protein CATRRTGNTGELFF.

This clonotype was recorded a few times. This chain links TRBV4-1 with TRBJ2-7; D is possibly TRBD2 (5 bases). CDR1 is MGHRA, CDR2 YSYEKL, per germline. V lost 4 bases and J lost 5, with 15 bases in between. The CDR3 extends over 14 amino acids. The CDR3 spells CASSPRGGFDEQYF. The CDR3 region has the DNA TGCGCCAGCAGCCCAAGAGGAGGATTCGACGAGCAGTACTTC.

The chain joins TRBV20-1 to TRBJ2-3, with 16 bases that match TRBD2. Per the germline V gene, CDR1 is DFQATT and CDR2 is SNEGSKA (reference sequence). The CDR3 has 17 residues. The V gene end was trimmed by 3 bases and the J gene end by 4 bases; junction bases not matched to a gene: 7. CDR3 residues: CSARDAGTSGGADTQYF. CDR3 nucleotide sequence: TGCAGTGCTAGGGATGCCGGGACTAGCGGGGGGGCAGATACGCAGTATTTT.

J is TRBJ1-6 and V is TRBV5-1; D is unresolved. Germline V CDR1 and CDR2: SGHRS, YFSETQ. V lost 1 base, J lost 7 bases, and 12 bases lay in between. The CDR3 runs 15 residues. CDR3 amino acids: CASSLWNSLNSPLHF. The DNA of the CDR3 is TGCGCCAGCAGCTTGTGGAACAGCTTGAATTCACCCCTCCACTTT.

The chain employs TRBV19 and TRBJ2-3; D may match TRBD1 or TRBD2 (5 bases each). The CDR3 length is 15 residues. Germline values: CDR1 LNHDA, CDR2 SQIVND (reference sequence). Between the trimmed V and J ends, which lost 1 base and 2 bases, there was a span of 10 bases. CDR3 coding DNA: TGTGCCAGTAGTATAGGGGACGCCAACACAGATACGCAGTATTTT. This sequence encodes CASSIGDANTDTQYF.

This clonotype was detected many times. V gene TRBV20-1 combines with J gene TRBJ2-1; 11 positions agree with TRBD2. V was pared by 6 bases and J by 4 bases, with 5 bases of the junction left unmatched. Germline values: CDR1 DFQATT, CDR2 SNEGSKA (reference sequence). This CDR3 is 14 amino acids long. The CDR3 DNA follows: TGCAGTGCCCTTAGCGGGGGGGGGTACAATGAGCAGTTCTTC. It encodes CSALSGGGYNEQFF.

J is TRBJ2-5 and V is TRBV27, with TRBD1 matching 7 bases. CDR1 is MNHEY and CDR2 is SMNVEV in the germline V gene (reference sequence). The CDR3 runs to 15 residues. V trimming: 3 bases; J trimming: 2 bases; junction bases outside the gene matches: 6. The CDR3 DNA reads as TGTGCCAGCAGTTTGTGGGGACAGCATCAAGAGACCCAGTACTTC. This translates into CASSLWGQHQETQYF.

This sequence joins TRBV5-6 and TRBJ2-3; 7 bases fit TRBD2. Per germline, CDR1 SGHDT and CDR2 YYEEEE. The V and J ends lost 2 bases and 8 bases, in that order; junction bases with no gene match: 2. CDR3 size: 12 residues. Here the CDR3 DNA reads TGTGCCAGCAGCTTAAGGGAGGGTACGCAGTATTTT. Protein sequence: CASSLREGTQYF. The full variable domain, its missing parts supplied by reference TRBV5-6 and TRBJ2-3, is DAGVTQSPTHLIKTRGQQVTLRCSPKSGHDTVSWYQQALGQGPQFIFQYYEEEERQRGNFPDRFSGHQFPNYSSELNVNALLLGDSALYLCASSLREGTQYFGPGTRLTVL.

V usage is TRBV2 and J usage is TRBJ1-1, with D hard to call. The CDR3 is 13 residues long. The germline CDR1 and CDR2 sequences are SNHLY and FYNNEI. V was cut by 5 bases and J by 0 bases, with 7 bases left in between. This CDR3 is CASSSLMNTEAFF. In DNA form, the CDR3 reads TGTGCCAGCAGTAGCCTTATGAACACTGAAGCTTTCTTT.

The V and J genes are TRBV10-1 and TRBJ2-5, with TRBD2 identical over 12 bases. Germline CDR1 WNHNN, CDR2 SYGVQD (reference sequence). This CDR3 is 17 amino acids long. The V and J ends lost 0 bases and 1 base, in that order; junction bases with no gene match: 3. Here the CDR3 reads CASSESRLAGAQETQYF. CDR3 DNA: TGCGCCAGCAGTGAGTCAAGACTAGCGGGGGCCCAAGAGACCCAGTACTTC.

The sample holds a few counts of this clonotype. V usage is TRBV6-2 or TRBV6-3 and J usage is TRBJ2-4, with 10 bases fitting TRBD2. The CDR3 totals 15 residues. The junction had 8 bases not matched to a gene; V was cut back by 6 bases and J by 6 bases. Looked up from germline, CDR1 is MNHEY and CDR2 is SVGEGT. CDR3 nucleotide sequence: TGTGCCAGCAGGGGAGCGGGGGGGCCGCTAAACATTCAGTACTTC. Its translation is CASRGAGGPLNIQYF.

A few counts support this clonotype. The DNA of the CDR3 is TGTGCCAGCAGAGTCCAGAGTACAGATACGCAGTATTTT. Translating it yields CASRVQSTDTQYF. The chain couples TRBV6-1 to TRBJ2-3; D gene ambiguous. Germline assignment: CDR1 MNHNS and CDR2 SASEGT. CDR3 size: 13 residues. Trimming pared 6 bases from V and 3 bases from J, leaving 10 bases between.

In its sample, this clonotype was seen many times. V and J are TRBV5-1 and TRBJ2-3; 10 bases are a match to TRBD1. This CDR3 comprises 16 residues. Germline V CDR1 and CDR2: SGHRS, YFSETQ. The ends lost 2 bases at V and 6 bases at J; junction bases unmatched: 9. The CDR3 spells CASSFDPGTGADTQYF. The DNA of the CDR3 is TGCGCCAGCAGCTTCGATCCCGGGACAGGGGCGGATACGCAGTATTTT.

V gene TRBV3-1 combines with J gene TRBJ2-3, with 8 bases lining up with TRBD2. V trimming: 1 base; J trimming: 1 base; junction bases outside the gene matches: 4. The CDR3 extends over 16 amino acids. CDR1 and CDR2 from the germline V gene are LGHDT and YNNKEL (reference sequence). DNA of the CDR3: TGTGCCAGCAGCCAAGGCCCAGCGGGGGGCACAGATACGCAGTATTTT. As protein: CASSQGPAGGTDTQYF.